The 16 T cell receptor beta chains given below trace back to one sample, sequenced in a study of control samples from healthy donors and cancer patients. Sequenced by immunoSEQ multiplex PCR; TCRdb stores in-frame clones only, minus some. Among roughly 130,000 clones listed, about 91% were seen once. The sequenced material came from blood. The receptors derive from a man aged 18 to 29 in good health.

This clone has more than one count but fewer than ten. V and J are TRBV19 and TRBJ1-3; D not resolved. The CDR3 loop spans 15 amino acids. The V end lost 5 bases, the J end lost 1 base, and 12 bases lay between the germline ends. Germline V CDR1 and CDR2: LNHDA, SQIVND (reference sequence). CDR3 in amino acids: CASSFIWGSGNTIYF. CDR3 in DNA: TGTGCCAGTAGTTTCATTTGGGGATCTGGAAACACCATATATTTT.

The V call is TRBV2, the J call TRBJ1-1, with no clear D. Trimming took off 3 bases at V and 2 bases at J, with 13 bases between the two ends. This CDR3 region has 15 residues. CDR1 SNHLY and CDR2 FYNNEI come from the germline V gene. CDR3 sequence reads: CASSDDLASNTEAFF. The CDR3 nucleotides are TGTGCCAGCAGTGACGACCTGGCCAGTAACACTGAAGCTTTCTTT.

This chain uses TRBV15 with TRBJ2-7; a weak D match, TRBD2 (6 bases). Germline lookup yields CDR1 LNHNV and CDR2 YYDKDF (reference sequence). The CDR3 has 15 amino acids. Trimming shortened V by 0 bases and J by 1 base, and 10 bases separated the two germline ends. Written as DNA, the CDR3 is TGTGCCACCAGCAGAGAGGGGACTCCTTCCTACGAGCAGTACTTC. This gives the protein CATSREGTPSYEQYF.

The chain couples TRBV11-2 to TRBJ2-4; D is unclear. CDR1 and CDR2 from the germline V gene are SGHAT and FQNNGV. Deletions cut 2 bases from V and 6 bases from J, with 5 bases between. CDR3 size: 12 residues. CDR3: CASSLRINIQYF. CDR3 in DNA: TGTGCCAGCAGCTTAAGGATAAACATTCAGTACTTC.

The gene calls are TRBV10-1 and TRBJ1-1; D perhaps matches TRBD1 (5 bases). CDR3 size: 13 residues. V lost 0 bases, J lost 7 bases, and 9 bases lay in between. Germline CDR1 reads WNHNN; CDR2 reads SYGVQD (reference sequence). CDR3 loop: CASSESGRDEAFF. DNA for the CDR3: TGCGCCAGCAGTGAGTCGGGCAGGGATGAAGCTTTCTTT.

The rearrangement uses TRBV5-8 and TRBJ1-2; D is unresolved. There are 14 residues in the CDR3. Trimming took off 5 bases at V and 6 bases at J, with 17 bases between the two ends. Germline lookup yields CDR1 SGHTS and CDR2 YDEGEE. CDR3 nucleotide sequence: TGTGCCAGCAGTCTGTCAGGAACGATGCATGGCTACACCTTC. Translated: CASSLSGTMHGYTF.

The V call is TRBV27, the J call TRBJ1-1, with a tentative D call TRBD1 (6 bases). The germline CDR1 and CDR2 sequences are MNHEY and SMNVEV (reference sequence). The CDR3 length is 14 residues. Trimming pared 1 base from V and 3 bases from J, leaving 9 bases between. DNA for the CDR3: TGTGCCAGCAGTTTATACCACAGGGACACTGAAGCTTTCTTT. Its translation is CASSLYHRDTEAFF.

The DNA of the CDR3 is TGTGCCAGCAGTTCGGGACCTCATAATTCACCCCTCCACTTT. Translated: CASSSGPHNSPLHF. The V gene is TRBV6-6, the J gene TRBJ1-6; D is perhaps TRBD1 (5 bases). Germline V lookup: CDR1 MNHNY, CDR2 SVGAGI (reference sequence). The V gene lost 4 bases and the J gene lost 5 bases, with 9 bases spanning the gap. The CDR3 has 14 amino acids.

This clone showed up just once. V gene TRBV7-6 combines with J gene TRBJ1-2; D may be TRBD1 (6 bases). V lost 5 bases and J lost 2, with 24 bases in between. Germline V gives CDR1 SGHVS, CDR2 FNYEAQ. The CDR3 is 18 amino acids. The CDR3 DNA is TGTGCCAGCAGCCGAGACCCCCTACCACAGGGTTCAAACTATGGCTACACCTTC. This encodes CASSRDPLPQGSNYGYTF.

J is TRBJ2-7 and V is TRBV5-5; 8 bases are shared with TRBD1. The CDR3 covers 14 residues. Germline loops: CDR1 SGHKS, CDR2 YYEKEE (reference sequence). Losses at the gene ends were 4 bases for V and 3 bases for J; bases not matched to a gene: 6. CDR3: CASSGGQGDYEQYF. The CDR3 DNA follows: TGTGCCAGCAGCGGAGGACAGGGAGACTACGAGCAGTACTTC. The full variable domain, in which reference TRBV5-5 and TRBJ2-7 provide the parts outside the CDR3, is DAGVTQSPTHLIKTRGQQVTLRCSPISGHKSVSWYQQVLGQGPQFIFQYYEKEERGRGNFPDRFSARQFPNYSSELNVNALLLGDSALYLCASSGGQGDYEQYFGPGTRLTVT.

This clone was found a few times. This chain's CDR3 is CASSLDRAGNTIYF. DNA for the CDR3: TGTGCCAGCAGCTTGGACAGGGCCGGGAACACCATATATTTT. This chain connects TRBV5-4 to TRBJ1-3, with D maybe TRBD1 (6 bases). Trimming stripped 0 bases from V and 7 bases from J, with 11 bases between. The CDR3 is 14 residues long. CDR1 and CDR2 from the germline V gene are SGHNT and YYREEE (reference sequence).

The rearrangement uses TRBV19 and TRBJ2-6; D is possibly TRBD1 (5 bases). V shed 6 bases and J shed 2 bases, with 8 bases lying between them. Germline assignment: CDR1 LNHDA and CDR2 SQIVND (reference sequence). The CDR3 has 14 amino acids. The CDR3 sequence: CASRKGTGANVLTF. CDR3 nucleotide sequence: TGTGCCAGTAGAAAGGGGACTGGGGCCAACGTCCTGACTTTC.

This clone showed up just once. The chain couples TRBV7-9 to TRBJ1-4; D is possibly TRBD1 (6 bases). CDR3 length: 12 amino acids. V was pared by 5 bases and J by 14 bases, with 15 bases between. The V gene's germline CDR1 is SEHNR and CDR2 FQNEAQ (reference sequence). CDR3 coding DNA: TGTGCCAGCAGCGCAGAACAGGGAACGCTGTTTTTT. It codes for CASSAEQGTLFF. Combining the CDR3 with reference TRBV7-9 and TRBJ1-4 gives the whole variable domain DTGVSQNPRHKITKRGQNVTFRCDPISEHNRLYWYRQTLGQGPEFLTYFQNEAQLEKSRLLSDRFSAERPKGSFSTLEIQRTEQGDSAMYLCASSAEQGTLFFGSGTQLSVL.

This sequence joins TRBV11-3 and TRBJ2-7, with a tentative D call TRBD2 (5 bases). V lost 0 bases and J 0 bases, leaving 6 bases between the germline ends. Germline loops: CDR1 SGHNT, CDR2 YENEEA. This CDR3 has 14 residues. The CDR3 nucleotides are TGTGCCAGCAGCTTAGAGGGGAGCTCCTACGAGCAGTACTTC. It is translated as CASSLEGSSYEQYF. Drawing the rest from reference TRBV11-3 and TRBJ2-7, the complete variable domain is EAGVVQSPRYKIIEKKQPVAFWCNPISGHNTLYWYLQNLGQGPELLIRYENEEAVDDSQLPKDRFSAERLKGVDSTLKIQPAELGDSAVYLCASSLEGSSYEQYFGPGTRLTVT.

This clone was detected once. The rearrangement joins TRBV5-6 to TRBJ2-1; 8 bases line up with TRBD1. CDR1 and CDR2 (germline): SGHDT, YYEEEE. The CDR3 length is 15 residues. J was trimmed by 8 bases and V by 4 bases; bases with no gene match: 11. The CDR3 nucleotides are TGTGCCAGCAGCCGAGGACCAGGGGGCCGGGATGAGCAGTTCTTC. It translates to CASSRGPGGRDEQFF.

The V call is TRBV7-8, the J call TRBJ1-4; D gene uncertain. The germline V and J ends were trimmed by 3 bases and 4 bases, with 9 bases remaining between them. CDR3 size: 14 residues. CDR1 is SGHVS and CDR2 is FQNEAQ in the germline V gene. The CDR3 protein is CASSLYTDNEKLFF. CDR3 nucleotide sequence: TGTGCCAGCAGCTTGTACACGGATAATGAAAAACTGTTTTTT.